These 18 T cell receptor beta chains share one sample of origin, sequenced in a study of T cell repertoires in cytomegalovirus infection. One entry per CDR3 protein results from TCRdb running MiXCR on the reads. The sample lists 480,000 or so distinct CDR3 sequences, about 11% occurring once. Sequencing was performed on PBMCs. Receptors were obtained from a human donor in good health (CMV status not recorded). Some clones in this sample may be carry-over from other donors' samples.

The table lists this clonotype with many counts. The J gene is TRBJ2-6, the V gene TRBV10-3; D is unclear. The CDR3 is made up of 13 amino acids. The V end lost 3 bases, the J end lost 4 bases, and 4 bases lay between the germline ends. Germline V CDR1 and CDR2: ENHRY, SYGVKD. The CDR3 region is CAISDKGANVLTF. CDR3 nucleotide sequence: TGTGCCATCAGTGATAAGGGGGCCAACGTCCTGACTTTC.

This clonotype was found many times. The chain recombines TRBV2 with TRBJ2-5, with 10 bases lining up with TRBD2. J was trimmed by 0 bases and V by 1 base; bases with no gene match: 5. The CDR3 covers 17 residues. In germline, CDR1 is SNHLY, CDR2 FYNNEI. The chain's CDR3 is CASSEGWTSGYQETQYF. For the CDR3, the DNA is TGTGCCAGCAGTGAAGGGTGGACTAGCGGATACCAAGAGACCCAGTACTTC.

At least ten counts were recorded for this clonotype. The V gene is TRBV28, the J gene TRBJ1-1; D unresolved. Germline CDR1 reads MDHEN; CDR2 reads SYDVKM. The CDR3 runs to 13 residues. CDR3 sequence reads: CESRRAYLTEAFF. For the CDR3, the DNA is TGTGAATCCCGCCGGGCCTATCTAACTGAAGCTTTCTTT.

The chain has TRBV23-1 and TRBJ2-1; weak D call: TRBD1 (7 bases). TRBV23-1 qualifies as an ORF whose function is uncertain. Trimming cost V 0 bases and J 4 bases, with 31 bases left between them. The CDR3 covers 22 residues. The CDR3 DNA reads TGCGCCAGCAGTCAATCGGGTCGCGGGAATCCACAACCTTCGGGACAGTACAATGAGCAGTTCTTC. Amino acids: CASSQSGRGNPQPSGQYNEQFF.

This clonotype was seen repeatedly, ten times or more. This chain connects TRBV6-1 to TRBJ2-1; D may be TRBD2 (7 bases). The CDR3 runs to 14 residues. V lost 1 base, J lost 14 bases, and 18 bases lay in between. Germline loops: CDR1 MNHNS, CDR2 SASEGT. CDR3 sequence reads: CASSEVIPGEGEFF. The CDR3 DNA follows: TGTGCCAGCAGTGAAGTTATCCCGGGGGAGGGGGAGTTCTTC.

The chain combines TRBV29-1 with TRBJ2-7, with D tentatively TRBD1 (5 bases). The CDR3 consists of 13 residues. Germline V gene data show CDR1 as SQVTM and CDR2 as ANQGSEA. V was pared by 0 bases and J by 6 bases, with 12 bases between. CDR3 sequence: CSVEEGAVSEQYF. In DNA, the CDR3 is TGCAGCGTTGAAGAAGGGGCGGTTTCCGAGCAGTACTTC.

This clonotype has a count of ten or more. The chain couples TRBV28 to TRBJ2-7; D gene uncertain. V lost 2 bases, J lost 1 base, and 12 bases lay in between. CDR1 and CDR2 from the germline V gene are MDHEN and SYDVKM. The CDR3 loop spans 15 amino acids. This chain's CDR3 is CASSLVADISYEQYF. The CDR3 DNA is TGTGCCAGCAGTTTAGTGGCAGATATATCCTACGAGCAGTACTTC.

In this sample, this clonotype turned up many times. V is TRBV11-2 and J is TRBJ1-1; D remains unclear. Germline loops: CDR1 SGHAT, CDR2 FQNNGV. This CDR3 is 13 amino acids long. Trimming removed 0 bases from V and 11 bases from J, with 13 bases in between. The CDR3 is CASSLERLKKAFF. The CDR3 DNA reads TGTGCCAGCAGCTTAGAAAGACTGAAGAAGGCTTTCTTT.

The chain couples TRBV7-3 to TRBJ1-1, with D unresolved. In germline, CDR1 is SGHTA, CDR2 FQGTGA. V was clipped by 5 bases and J by 3 bases, with 16 bases between them. CDR3 length: 15 residues. The CDR3 DNA sequence: TGTGCCAGCAGCCCCTCTGGCCGACGGGACACTGAAGCTTTCTTT. Translated, it gives CASSPSGRRDTEAFF.

This chain links TRBV7-3 with TRBJ2-5; D is possibly TRBD2 (6 bases). From germline, CDR1 is SGHTA and CDR2 FQGTGA. The CDR3 totals 13 residues. Trimming took 7 bases from V and 2 from J, leaving 11 bases between them. The CDR3 reads CASNLTRQETQYF. As DNA, the CDR3 is TGTGCCAGCAACTTGACTAGACAAGAGACCCAGTACTTC.

This clonotype was found many times. CDR3 DNA sequence: TGCAGCGTTGAAGGCAGGACAGGTGGCGTGGAAAAACTGTTTTTT. Amino acids: CSVEGRTGGVEKLFF. The J gene is TRBJ1-4, the V gene TRBV29-1, with 7 nucleotides matching TRBD1. The germline V gene has CDR1 SQVTM and CDR2 ANQGSEA. V dropped 1 base and J dropped 8; count of bases not matched to a gene: 10. The CDR3 consists of 15 residues.

In this sample, this clonotype turned up many times. The rearrangement links TRBV20-1 to TRBJ2-5, with D hard to call. Germline V gene sequence: CDR1 DFQATT, CDR2 SNEGSKA (reference sequence). Trimming pared 1 base from V and 2 bases from J, leaving 5 bases between. The CDR3 has 12 residues. CDR3 amino acids: CSARGQQETQYF. CDR3 in DNA: TGCAGTGCTAGAGGGCAGCAAGAGACCCAGTACTTC.

The chain uses TRBV28 and TRBJ2-1; the D gene is possibly TRBD2 (5 bases). Looked up from germline, CDR1 is MDHEN and CDR2 is SYDVKM. CDR3 length: 16 residues. V lost 4 bases to trimming and J lost 2 bases, with 15 bases between them. For the CDR3, the DNA is TGTGCCAGCAGTTCCGTAAAAGAGGGAGCCTACAATGAGCAGTTCTTC. Protein product: CASSSVKEGAYNEQFF.

This clonotype was recorded many times. V usage is TRBV6-1 and J usage is TRBJ2-1, with 9 bases matching TRBD2. The CDR3 is 16 residues long. V dropped 6 bases and J dropped 0; count of bases not matched to a gene: 6. CDR1 MNHNS and CDR2 SASEGT come from the germline V gene. The CDR3 protein is CASRSAGGSSYNEQFF. In DNA, the CDR3 is TGTGCCAGCAGGTCAGCGGGAGGAAGCTCCTACAATGAGCAGTTCTTC.

This chain joins TRBV6-2 or TRBV6-3 and TRBJ2-2; maybe TRBD2 (5 bases). CDR1 and CDR2 (germline): MNHEY, SVGEGT. Trimming stripped 0 bases from V and 6 bases from J, with 11 bases between. The CDR3 length is 15 residues. The chain's CDR3 is CASSYSNTRAGELFF. CDR3 bases: TGTGCCAGCAGTTACTCGAACACTAGAGCCGGGGAGCTGTTTTTT.

At least ten counts were recorded for this clonotype. V gene TRBV4-2 combines with J gene TRBJ2-2; D gene unclear. The CDR3 covers 15 residues. Germline V gene sequence: CDR1 LGHNA, CDR2 YNFKEQ. Trimming took off 1 base at V and 3 bases at J, with 9 bases between the two ends. The CDR3 spells CASSQVRTDTGELFF. Written as DNA, the CDR3 is TGTGCCAGCAGCCAAGTTAGAACAGACACCGGGGAGCTGTTTTTT.

J is TRBJ1-2 and V is TRBV20-1; D may be TRBD1 (5 bases). The CDR3 covers 13 residues. Trimming took 6 bases from V and 7 from J, leaving 18 bases between them. Germline values: CDR1 DFQATT, CDR2 SNEGSKA (reference sequence). The CDR3 loop reads CSAARQIRGGYTF. The CDR3 nucleotides read TGCAGTGCGGCCCGACAGATCCGTGGTGGCTACACCTTC.

In this sample, this clonotype turned up many times. This chain uses TRBV12-3 or TRBV12-4 with TRBJ2-3, with D hard to call. The V end was cut by 6 bases, the J end by 2 bases, with 12 bases between. The CDR3 contains 14 residues. CDR3 in DNA: TGTGCCAGCAGCCCATCAACCGTCACAGATACGCAGTATTTT. Amino acids: CASSPSTVTDTQYF.